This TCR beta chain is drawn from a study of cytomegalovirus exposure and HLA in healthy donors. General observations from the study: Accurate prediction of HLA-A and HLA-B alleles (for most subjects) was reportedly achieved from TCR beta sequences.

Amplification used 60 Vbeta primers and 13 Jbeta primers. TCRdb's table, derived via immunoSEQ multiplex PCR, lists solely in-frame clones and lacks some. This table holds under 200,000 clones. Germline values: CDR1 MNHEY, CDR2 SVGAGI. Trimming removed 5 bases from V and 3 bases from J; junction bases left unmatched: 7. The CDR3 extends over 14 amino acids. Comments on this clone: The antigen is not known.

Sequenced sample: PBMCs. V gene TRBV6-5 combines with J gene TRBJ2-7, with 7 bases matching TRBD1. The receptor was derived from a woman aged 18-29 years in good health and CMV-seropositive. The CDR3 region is CASSRRRDSYEQYF. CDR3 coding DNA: TGTGCCAGCAGTAGGCGTAGGGACAGCTACGAGCAGTACTTC.